The T cell receptor beta chain under discussion was sequenced for a study of T-cell memory formation after mild COVID-19. The CDR3 totals 15 residues. The V gene's germline CDR1 is LGHDT and CDR2 YNNKEL (reference sequence). V dropped 4 bases and J dropped 0 bases, with 13 bases sitting between them. A single record per CDR3 protein comes from TCRdb applying MiXCR to the 5' RACE reads. The sample lists around 450,000 distinct CDR3 sequences, over 15% occurring once. Sequencing was done on a sample of PBMCs or a T cell subset sorted from them (not recorded which). The V call is TRBV3-1, the J call TRBJ2-7, with D perhaps TRBD2 (5 bases). This sequence originates from an adult woman who had mild COVID-19 (a few samples of this study predate the infection). Cell type and time point are not known. CDR3 DNA sequence: TGTGCCAGCAGCCCCCGCGGGTCTCGCTCCTACGAGCAGTACTTC. It encodes CASSPRGSRSYEQYF.